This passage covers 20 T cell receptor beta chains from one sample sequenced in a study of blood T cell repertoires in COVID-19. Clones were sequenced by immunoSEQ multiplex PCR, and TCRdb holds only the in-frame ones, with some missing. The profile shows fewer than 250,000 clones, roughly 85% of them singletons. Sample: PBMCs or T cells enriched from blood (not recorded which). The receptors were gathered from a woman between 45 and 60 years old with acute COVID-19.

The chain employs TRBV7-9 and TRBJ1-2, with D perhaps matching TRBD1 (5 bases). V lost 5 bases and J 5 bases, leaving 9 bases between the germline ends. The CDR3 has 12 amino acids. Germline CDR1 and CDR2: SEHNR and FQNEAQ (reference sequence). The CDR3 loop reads CASSPTGYGYTF. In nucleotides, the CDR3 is TGTGCCAGCAGCCCTACAGGATATGGCTACACCTTC.

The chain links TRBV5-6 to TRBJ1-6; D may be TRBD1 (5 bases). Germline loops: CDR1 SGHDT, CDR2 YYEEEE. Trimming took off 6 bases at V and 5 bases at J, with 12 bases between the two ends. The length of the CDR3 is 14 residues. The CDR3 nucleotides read TGTGCCAGCACCCGGGGGGTCGATAATTCACCCCTCCACTTT. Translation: CASTRGVDNSPLHF.

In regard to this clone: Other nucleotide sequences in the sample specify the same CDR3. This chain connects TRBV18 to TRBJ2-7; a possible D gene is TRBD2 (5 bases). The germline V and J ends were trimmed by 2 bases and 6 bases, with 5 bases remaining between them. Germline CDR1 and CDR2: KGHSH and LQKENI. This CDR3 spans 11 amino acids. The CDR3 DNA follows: TGTGCCAGCTCACCAGGGAGCGAGCAGTACTTC. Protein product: CASSPGSEQYF.

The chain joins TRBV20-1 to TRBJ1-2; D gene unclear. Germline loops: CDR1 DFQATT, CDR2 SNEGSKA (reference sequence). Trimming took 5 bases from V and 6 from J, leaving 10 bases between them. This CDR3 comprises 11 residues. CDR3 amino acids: CSAGPTDGYTF. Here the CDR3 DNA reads TGCAGTGCTGGGCCGACGGATGGCTACACCTTC.

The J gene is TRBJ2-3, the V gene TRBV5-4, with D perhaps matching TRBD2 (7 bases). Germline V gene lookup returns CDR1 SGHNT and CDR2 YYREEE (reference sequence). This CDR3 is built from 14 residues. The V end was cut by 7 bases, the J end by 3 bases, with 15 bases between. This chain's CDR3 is CASSRGAQTDTQYF. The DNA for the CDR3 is TGTGCCAGCTCCCGGGGGGCCCAGACAGATACGCAGTATTTT.

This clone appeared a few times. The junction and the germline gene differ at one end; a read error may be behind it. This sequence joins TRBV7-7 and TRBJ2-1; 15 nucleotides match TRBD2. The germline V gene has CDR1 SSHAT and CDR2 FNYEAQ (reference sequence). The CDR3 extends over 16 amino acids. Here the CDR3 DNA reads TGTGCTAGCAGCCTGGGACTAGCGGGGGGTCAGGGTGAGCAGTTCTTC. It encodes CASSLGLAGGQGEQFF. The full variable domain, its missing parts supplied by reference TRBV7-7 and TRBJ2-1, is GAGVSQSPRYKVTKRGQDVTLRCDPISSHATLYWYQQALGQGPEFLTYFNYEAQPDKSGLPSDRFSAERPEGSISTLTIQRTEQRDSAMYRCASSLGLAGGQGEQFFGPGTRLTVL.

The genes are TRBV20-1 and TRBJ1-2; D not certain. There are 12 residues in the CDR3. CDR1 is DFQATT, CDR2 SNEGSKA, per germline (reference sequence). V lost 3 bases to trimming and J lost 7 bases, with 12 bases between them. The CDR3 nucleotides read TGCAGTGCTAGTGCGGGAAAGGGTGGCTACACCTTC. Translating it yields CSASAGKGGYTF.

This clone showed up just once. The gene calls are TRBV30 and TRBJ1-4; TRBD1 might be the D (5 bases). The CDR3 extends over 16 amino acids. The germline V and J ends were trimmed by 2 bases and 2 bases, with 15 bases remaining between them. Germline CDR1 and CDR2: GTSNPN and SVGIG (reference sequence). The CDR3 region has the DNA TGTGCCTGGAGTAGCAGGGTTTCTAGGACTAATGAAAAACTGTTTTTT. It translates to CAWSSRVSRTNEKLFF.

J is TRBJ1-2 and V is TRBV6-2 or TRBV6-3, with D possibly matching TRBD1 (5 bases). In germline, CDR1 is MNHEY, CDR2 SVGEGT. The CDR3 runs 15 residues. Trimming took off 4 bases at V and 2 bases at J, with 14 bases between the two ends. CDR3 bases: TGTGCCAGCAGTTCAGGGATCAATCTAAACTATGGCTACACCTTC. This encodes CASSSGINLNYGYTF.

This chain's CDR3 is CASSLDGSSSYNSPLHF. The CDR3 DNA is TGTGCCAGCAGCTTAGACGGGTCAAGCTCCTATAATTCACCCCTCCACTTT. This chain joins TRBV7-8 and TRBJ1-6, with D unresolved. V lost 1 base to trimming and J lost 0 bases, with 10 bases between them. Germline CDR1 is SGHVS and CDR2 is FQNEAQ. The CDR3 is 17 amino acids. Filled out from reference TRBV7-8 and TRBJ1-6, the complete variable domain reads GAGVSQSPRYKVAKRGQDVALRCDPISGHVSLFWYQQALGQGPEFLTYFQNEAQLDKSGLPSDRFFAERPEGSVSTLKIQRTQQEDSAVYLCASSLDGSSSYNSPLHFGNGTRLTVT.

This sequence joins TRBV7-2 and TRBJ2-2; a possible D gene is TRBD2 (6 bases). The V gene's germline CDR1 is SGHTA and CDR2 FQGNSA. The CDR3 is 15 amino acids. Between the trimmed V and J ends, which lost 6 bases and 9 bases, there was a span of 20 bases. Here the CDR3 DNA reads TGTGCCAGCAGAACGGGACTGAGCGAGGACAGGGAGCTGTTTTTT. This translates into CASRTGLSEDRELFF. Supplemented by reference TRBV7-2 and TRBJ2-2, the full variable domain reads GAGVSQSPSNKVTEKGKDVELRCDPISGHTALYWYRQSLGQGLEFLIYFQGNSAPDKSGLPSDRFSAERTGGSVSTLTIQRTQQEDSAVYLCASRTGLSEDRELFFGEGSRLTVL.

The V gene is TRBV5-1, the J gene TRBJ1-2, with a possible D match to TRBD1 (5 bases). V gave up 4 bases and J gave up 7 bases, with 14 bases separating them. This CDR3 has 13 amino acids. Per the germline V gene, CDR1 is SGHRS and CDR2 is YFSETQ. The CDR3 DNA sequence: TGCGCCAGCAGCGTAGGAGGGGATGGTGGCTACACCTTC. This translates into CASSVGGDGGYTF.

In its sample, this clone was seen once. The CDR3 loop is CASRGRGEGTDTQYF. The DNA for the CDR3 is TGTGCCAGCAGAGGACGCGGGGAGGGCACAGATACGCAGTATTTT. The J gene is TRBJ2-3, the V gene TRBV7-3; D perhaps matches TRBD2 (6 bases). Germline values: CDR1 SGHTA, CDR2 FQGTGA. V lost 6 bases and J lost 1, with 14 bases in between. The CDR3 length is 15 residues.

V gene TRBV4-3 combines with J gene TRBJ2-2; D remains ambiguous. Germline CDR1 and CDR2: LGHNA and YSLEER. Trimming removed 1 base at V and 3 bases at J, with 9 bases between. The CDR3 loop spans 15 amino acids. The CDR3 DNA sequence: TGCGCCAGCAGCCAAGGGATCGACTACACCGGGGAGCTGTTTTTT. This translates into CASSQGIDYTGELFF.

CDR3 in DNA: TGTGCCAGAAGCTTAGGGGGACAGGGAAGACAAGAGACCCAGTACTTC. Amino acid sequence: CARSLGGQGRQETQYF. The V gene is TRBV7-5, the J gene TRBJ2-5; the listed D gene, TRBD1, was not tested against the DNA. TRBV7-5 is described as a pseudogene. There are 16 residues in the CDR3.

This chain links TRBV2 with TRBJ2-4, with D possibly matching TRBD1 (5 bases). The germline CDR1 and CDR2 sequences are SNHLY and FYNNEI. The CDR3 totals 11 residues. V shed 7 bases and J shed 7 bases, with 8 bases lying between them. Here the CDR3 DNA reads TGTGCCAGCAACGCAGGGAACATTCAGTACTTC. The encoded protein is CASNAGNIQYF.

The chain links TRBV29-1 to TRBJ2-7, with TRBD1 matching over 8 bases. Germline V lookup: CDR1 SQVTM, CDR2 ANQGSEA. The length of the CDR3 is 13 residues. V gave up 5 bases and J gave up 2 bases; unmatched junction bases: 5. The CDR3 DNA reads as TGCAGCGTTCCCGGGGACAGGCCCTACGAGCAGTACTTC. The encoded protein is CSVPGDRPYEQYF.

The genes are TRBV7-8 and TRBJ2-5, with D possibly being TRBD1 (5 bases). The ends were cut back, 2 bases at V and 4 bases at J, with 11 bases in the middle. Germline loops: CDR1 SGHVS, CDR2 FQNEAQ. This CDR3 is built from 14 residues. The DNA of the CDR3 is TGTGCCAGCAGCTTACATCCTAGGGGAGAGACCCAGTACTTC. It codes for CASSLHPRGETQYF.

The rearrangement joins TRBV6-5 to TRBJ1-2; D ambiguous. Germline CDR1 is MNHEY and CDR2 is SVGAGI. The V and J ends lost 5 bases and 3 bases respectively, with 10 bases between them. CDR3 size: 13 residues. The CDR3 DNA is TGTGCCAGCAGTCCAGATGGAGACTATGGCTACACCTTC. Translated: CASSPDGDYGYTF.

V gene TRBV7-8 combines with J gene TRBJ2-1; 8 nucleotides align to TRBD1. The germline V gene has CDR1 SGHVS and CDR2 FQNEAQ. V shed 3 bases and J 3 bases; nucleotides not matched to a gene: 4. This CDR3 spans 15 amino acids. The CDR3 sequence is CASSLGDRGYNEQFF. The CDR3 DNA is TGTGCCAGCAGCTTGGGAGACAGGGGCTACAATGAGCAGTTCTTC.